This TCR beta chain comes out of a study of blood T cell repertoires in COVID-19. As for the study in general: Donors in the United States, Italy and Spain gave samples during acute or convalescent COVID-19.

Authors' analysis steps: Nucleated cell counts were estimated from reference gene primer amplification. The repertoire was sequenced with immunoSEQ multiplex PCR; TCRdb's copy has only in-frame clones and lacks some. Clonal size and the V and J genes are those of that table, whereas D and trimming came from the DNA. This sample has roughly 180,000 clones, with about 93% found just once. Germline V gene lookup returns CDR1 LGHDT and CDR2 YNNKEL (reference sequence). The germline V and J ends were trimmed by 0 bases and 0 bases, with 9 bases remaining between them. The CDR3 totals 16 residues. The TCR sequence derives from a man in his thirties or forties with COVID-19, enrolled during active disease. The sequencing sample was made of peripheral blood. The chain uses TRBV3-1 (or the pseudogene TRBV3-2) and TRBJ1-3, with D tentatively TRBD1 (5 bases). In nucleotides, the CDR3 is TGTGCCAGCAGCCAAGAAGGGGTCGGCTCTGGAAACACCATATATTTT. Its translation: CASSQEGVGSGNTIYF.